Reported below is one T cell receptor beta chain. These data originate in a study of cytomegalovirus exposure and HLA in healthy donors. Germline V gene lookup returns CDR1 LGHNA and CDR2 YNFKEQ. Between the trimmed V and J ends, which lost 0 bases and 9 bases, there was a span of 15 bases. This CDR3 has 15 amino acids. Assay used: immunoSEQ multiplex PCR; TCRdb lists only in-frame clones, some missing. The repertoire has approximately 54,000 clones, roughly 87% of them found once; the top ten carry 7.5% to 9.5%. The chain couples TRBV4-2 to TRBJ2-4; D might be TRBD1 (6 bases). This receptor was identified in a woman aged 18-30 years in good health and CMV-seropositive. Sequences were obtained from PBMCs. CDR3 loop: CASSQDGQGFGIQYF. Written as DNA, the CDR3 is TGTGCCAGCAGCCAAGACGGTCAGGGGTTCGGCATTCAGTACTTC.